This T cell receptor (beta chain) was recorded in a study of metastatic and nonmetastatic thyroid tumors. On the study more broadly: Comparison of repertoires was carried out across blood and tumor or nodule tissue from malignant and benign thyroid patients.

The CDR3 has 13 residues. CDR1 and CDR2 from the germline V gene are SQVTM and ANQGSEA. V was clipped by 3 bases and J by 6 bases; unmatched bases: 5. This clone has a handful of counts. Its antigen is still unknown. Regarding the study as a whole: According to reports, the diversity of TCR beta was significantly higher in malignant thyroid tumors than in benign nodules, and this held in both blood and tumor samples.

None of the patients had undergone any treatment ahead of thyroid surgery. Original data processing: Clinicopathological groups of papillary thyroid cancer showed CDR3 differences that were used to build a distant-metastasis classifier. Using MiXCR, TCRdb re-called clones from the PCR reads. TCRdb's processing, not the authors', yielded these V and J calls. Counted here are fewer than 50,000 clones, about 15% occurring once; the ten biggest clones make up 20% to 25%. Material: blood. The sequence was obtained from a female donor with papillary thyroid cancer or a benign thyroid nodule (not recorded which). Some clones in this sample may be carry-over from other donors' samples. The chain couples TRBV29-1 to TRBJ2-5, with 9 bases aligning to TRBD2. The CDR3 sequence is CSVDGLATKTQYF. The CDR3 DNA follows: TGCAGCGTTGACGGACTAGCGACAAAGACCCAGTACTTC.